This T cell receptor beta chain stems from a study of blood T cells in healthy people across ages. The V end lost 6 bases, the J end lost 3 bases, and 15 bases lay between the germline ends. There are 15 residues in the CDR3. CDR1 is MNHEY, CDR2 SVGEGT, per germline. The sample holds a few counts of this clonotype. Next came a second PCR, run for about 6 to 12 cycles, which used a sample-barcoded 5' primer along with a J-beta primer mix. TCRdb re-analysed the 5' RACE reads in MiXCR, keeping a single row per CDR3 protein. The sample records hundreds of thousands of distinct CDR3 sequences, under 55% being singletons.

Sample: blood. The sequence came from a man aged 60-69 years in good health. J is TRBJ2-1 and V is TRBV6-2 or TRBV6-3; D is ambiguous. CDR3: CASSPSLHSYNEQFF. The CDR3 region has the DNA TGTGCCAGCAGCCCGAGCCTTCACAGCTACAATGAGCAGTTCTTC.